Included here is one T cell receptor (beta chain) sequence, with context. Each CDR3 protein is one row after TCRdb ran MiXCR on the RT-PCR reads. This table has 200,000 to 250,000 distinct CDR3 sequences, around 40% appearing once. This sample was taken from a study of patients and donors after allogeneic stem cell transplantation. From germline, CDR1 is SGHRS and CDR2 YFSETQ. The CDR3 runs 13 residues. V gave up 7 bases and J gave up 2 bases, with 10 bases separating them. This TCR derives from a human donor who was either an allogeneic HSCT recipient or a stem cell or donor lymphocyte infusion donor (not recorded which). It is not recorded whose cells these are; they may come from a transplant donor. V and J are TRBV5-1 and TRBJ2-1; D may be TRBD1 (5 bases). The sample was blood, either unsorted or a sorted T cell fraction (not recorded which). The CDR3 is CASQMDTYNEQFF. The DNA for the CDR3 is TGCGCCAGCCAGATGGACACCTACAATGAGCAGTTCTTC.